This TCR beta chain was obtained from a study of identical twins. Overall study findings and caveats: Out-of-frame TCR alpha sharing in monozygotic twins exceeded recombination model predictions.

TCRdb independently ran MiXCR on the 5' RACE reads; one entry per CDR3 protein. The data hold 300,000 to 400,000 distinct CDR3 sequences, with 12% observed a single time. This clonotype came up many times. Its antigen is undetermined. This CDR3 spans 16 amino acids. With 2 bases removed from V and 1 base from J, the gap between germline ends came to 15 bases. CDR1 SGHDT and CDR2 YYEEEE come from the germline V gene. This sample was shared with a second study, whose subject was yellow fever vaccine responses in identical twins. That study adds: Twin vaccine T cell responses reportedly seemed partly convergent, partly personalized.

The chain combines TRBV5-6 with TRBJ1-1; D may be TRBD1 (5 bases). Sequenced input: CD8+ T cells sorted from blood. The clonotype comes from a woman in her late teens or twenties in good health. CDR3 in amino acids: CASSFGGAGANTEAFF. For the CDR3, the DNA is TGTGCCAGCAGCTTTGGAGGGGCCGGAGCGAACACTGAAGCTTTCTTT.